The present TCR beta chain was sequenced within a study of PD-1 blockade in classical Hodgkin lymphoma. Repertoires were generated with immunoSEQ multiplex PCR, while TCRdb's copy carries only in-frame clones and drops some. Here the sample spans 45,000 to 55,000 clones, around 75% being singletons. Each of the patients experienced relapse following autologous stem cell transplantation, and their brentuximab vedotin exposure differed. Complete response, partial response or progressive disease constituted the best responses recorded. This clone was observed a single time. Germline V lookup: CDR1 ENHRY, CDR2 SYGVKD. Trimming pared 3 bases from V and 0 bases from J, leaving 1 base between. The CDR3 runs to 12 residues.

The TCR comes from a human donor with classical Hodgkin lymphoma. Specimen: peripheral blood mononuclear cells (PBMCs), collected before the second cycle of nivolumab. J is TRBJ2-3 and V is TRBV10-3; D is unresolved. Here the CDR3 DNA reads TGTGCCATCAGTGACAGCACAGATACGCAGTATTTT. This gives the protein CAISDSTDTQYF.